Listed below are T cell receptor beta chains from one sample, sequenced in a study of a mutant IDH1 vaccine in newly diagnosed glioma. Profiling relied on immunoSEQ multiplex PCR, and the TCRdb table lists in-frame clones only, not all of them. The data hold over 50,000 clones, with 75% to 90% observed a single time. These receptors have no identified antigens. The source material was PBMCs, sampled from a glioma patient whose treatment included an IDH1 peptide vaccine. Source of these receptors: a woman between 40 and 55 years old with glioma. The CDR3 runs from the conserved cysteine through the conserved F or W. Each record gives: D gene, J gene, CDR3 length, V gene, clone size, CDR3 DNA, CDR3 protein. D genes are given only for firm matches. Some rows have no size entry. The others give once, few or many, or a class for an expanded clone.

d_call: TRBD1
j_call: TRBJ1-2
cdr3_length: 13
v_call: TRBV9
clone_size: -
cdr3_nt: TGTGCCAGCCAGGGGGCAGGTTTTTCTGGCTACACCTTC
cdr3_aa: CASQGAGFSGYTF

d_call: -
j_call: TRBJ1-1
cdr3_length: 15
v_call: TRBV5-6
clone_size: -
cdr3_nt: TGTGCCAGCAGAGTCGAGGGGGATTTGAACACTGAAGCTTTCTTT
cdr3_aa: CASRVEGDLNTEAFF

d_call: -
j_call: TRBJ2-5
cdr3_length: 13
v_call: TRBV6-1
clone_size: -
cdr3_nt: TGTGCCAGCAGTGATACAGGGATAAAGACCCAGTACTTC
cdr3_aa: CASSDTGIKTQYF

d_call: -
j_call: TRBJ1-2
cdr3_length: 12
v_call: TRBV6-5
clone_size: -
cdr3_nt: TGTGCCAGCAGTTCGGACCGAGATGGCTACACCTTC
cdr3_aa: CASSSDRDGYTF

d_call: TRBD1
j_call: TRBJ1-2
cdr3_length: 17
v_call: TRBV23-1
clone_size: -
cdr3_nt: TGCGCCAGCAGCAAAATCCGGGACAGGGGGCCCGGCTATGGCTACACCTTC
cdr3_aa: CASSKIRDRGPGYGYTF

d_call: -
j_call: TRBJ1-1
cdr3_length: 15
v_call: TRBV28
clone_size: -
cdr3_nt: TGTGCCAGCAGTCGCACTTGGGAATCGAACACTGAAGCTTTCTTT
cdr3_aa: CASSRTWESNTEAFF

d_call: -
j_call: TRBJ2-7
cdr3_length: 11
v_call: TRBV7-9
clone_size: -
cdr3_nt: TGTGCCAGCAGTGTGGGGTACGAGCAGTACTTC
cdr3_aa: CASSVGYEQYF

d_call: TRBD2
j_call: TRBJ2-3
cdr3_length: 16
v_call: TRBV29-1
clone_size: -
cdr3_nt: TGCAGCGTCGTTAGGGGACTAGCGGGAGTGACAGATACGCAGTATTTT
cdr3_aa: CSVVRGLAGVTDTQYF

d_call: TRBD1
j_call: TRBJ1-2
cdr3_length: 15
v_call: TRBV19
clone_size: -
cdr3_nt: TGTGCCAGTAGTATAGCGGGTACAGGGGGCTATGGCTACACCTTC
cdr3_aa: CASSIAGTGGYGYTF

d_call: -
j_call: TRBJ1-1
cdr3_length: 14
v_call: TRBV5-8
clone_size: once
cdr3_nt: TGTGCCAGCAAGATGACAACCCTAAACACTGAAGCTTTCTTT
cdr3_aa: CASKMTTLNTEAFF

d_call: TRBD2
j_call: TRBJ2-5
cdr3_length: 15
v_call: TRBV30
clone_size: -
cdr3_nt: TGTGCCTGGGGACTAGCGGGAGCTTTGGAAGAGACCCAGTACTTC
cdr3_aa: CAWGLAGALEETQYF

d_call: -
j_call: TRBJ1-1
cdr3_length: 17
v_call: TRBV6-1
clone_size: -
cdr3_nt: TGTGCCAGCAGTGAAGATGGTTGGGGAGGGAGCGGCACTGAAGCTTTCTTT
cdr3_aa: CASSEDGWGGSGTEAFF

d_call: TRBD1
j_call: TRBJ1-5
cdr3_length: 16
v_call: TRBV4-2
clone_size: once
cdr3_nt: TGTGCCAGCAGCCAAGAACAGGGGCCAGGGAATCAGCCCCAGCATTTT
cdr3_aa: CASSQEQGPGNQPQHF

d_call: -
j_call: TRBJ1-3
cdr3_length: 16
v_call: TRBV5-1
clone_size: -
cdr3_nt: TGCGCCAGCAGCTTGGCCGGACGGAATACTGGAAACACCATATATTTT
cdr3_aa: CASSLAGRNTGNTIYF

d_call: TRBD2
j_call: TRBJ2-7
cdr3_length: 12
v_call: TRBV29-1
clone_size: once
cdr3_nt: TGCAGCGTTGGGCGGGAGCCCTGGGAGCAGTACTTC
cdr3_aa: CSVGREPWEQYF

d_call: -
j_call: TRBJ2-4
cdr3_length: 18
v_call: TRBV6-1
clone_size: -
cdr3_nt: TGTGCCAGCAGTGAAGCGCCCGGCTCGTCCTCGGCCAAAAACATTCAGTACTTC
cdr3_aa: CASSEAPGSSSAKNIQYF

d_call: TRBD1
j_call: TRBJ2-7
cdr3_length: 16
v_call: TRBV9
clone_size: once
cdr3_nt: TGTGCCAGCAGCGTAGGAGTCTCGCCAGGGGGTTACGAGCAGTACTTC
cdr3_aa: CASSVGVSPGGYEQYF

d_call: -
j_call: TRBJ2-1
cdr3_length: 13
v_call: TRBV5-5
clone_size: -
cdr3_nt: TGTGCCAGCAGCTTGGGGTCCAGGGGTGAGCAGTTCTTC
cdr3_aa: CASSLGSRGEQFF

d_call: -
j_call: TRBJ1-3
cdr3_length: 15
v_call: TRBV5-1
clone_size: -
cdr3_nt: TGCGCCAGCAGCTTGGGGTCTACCTCTGGAAACACCATATATTTT
cdr3_aa: CASSLGSTSGNTIYF

d_call: -
j_call: TRBJ1-2
cdr3_length: 14
v_call: TRBV25-1
clone_size: -
cdr3_nt: TGTGCCAGCCAACCCCAGACAGGACTACACCTCTACACCTTC
cdr3_aa: CASQPQTGLHLYTF

d_call: -
j_call: TRBJ1-1
cdr3_length: 13
v_call: TRBV7-9
clone_size: few
cdr3_nt: TGTGCCAGCAGCTTAGTAGCCGGCACTGAAGCTTTCTTT
cdr3_aa: CASSLVAGTEAFF

d_call: TRBD1
j_call: TRBJ2-7
cdr3_length: 13
v_call: TRBV25-1
clone_size: once
cdr3_nt: TGTGCCAGCAGAACAGGGGCAAGCTACGAGCAGTACTTC
cdr3_aa: CASRTGASYEQYF

d_call: -
j_call: TRBJ1-2
cdr3_length: 13
v_call: TRBV13
clone_size: -
cdr3_nt: TGTGCCTCCTCCGGTAGAGGGCCCTATGGCTACACCTTC
cdr3_aa: CASSGRGPYGYTF

d_call: -
j_call: TRBJ1-2
cdr3_length: 16
v_call: TRBV7-6
clone_size: few
cdr3_nt: TGTGCCAGCAGCTTAGGTGGCCCCGGAATAGGGGTGGGCTACACCTTC
cdr3_aa: CASSLGGPGIGVGYTF

d_call: -
j_call: TRBJ2-5
cdr3_length: 15
v_call: TRBV16
clone_size: -
cdr3_nt: TGTGCCAGCAGCCAATGGGGGCGGGATGACGAGACCCAGTACTTC
cdr3_aa: CASSQWGRDDETQYF

d_call: TRBD1
j_call: TRBJ1-4
cdr3_length: 15
v_call: TRBV4-3
clone_size: -
cdr3_nt: TGCGCCAGCAGCCAGGGTGACAGGGGAGTAAGGAAACTGTTTTTT
cdr3_aa: CASSQGDRGVRKLFF

d_call: -
j_call: TRBJ1-2
cdr3_length: 13
v_call: TRBV5-4
clone_size: -
cdr3_nt: TGTGCCAGCAGCTTGCCAGGGGCCTATGGCTACACCTTC
cdr3_aa: CASSLPGAYGYTF

d_call: -
j_call: TRBJ2-5
cdr3_length: 15
v_call: TRBV5-1
clone_size: -
cdr3_nt: TGCGCCAGCAGCTTCTCCAGGGGAGTGGCAGAGACCCAGTACTTC
cdr3_aa: CASSFSRGVAETQYF

d_call: -
j_call: TRBJ2-6
cdr3_length: 15
v_call: TRBV7-9
clone_size: -
cdr3_nt: TGTGCCAGCAGCTCCAGGAGACAGGAGTGGAACGTCCTGACTTTC
cdr3_aa: CASSSRRQEWNVLTF

d_call: TRBD1
j_call: TRBJ2-7
cdr3_length: 16
v_call: TRBV6-6
clone_size: -
cdr3_nt: TGTGCCAGCAGTTTCGGACAGGGATGGCCTTTATACGAGCAGTACTTC
cdr3_aa: CASSFGQGWPLYEQYF

d_call: TRBD1
j_call: TRBJ2-1
cdr3_length: 14
v_call: TRBV29-1
clone_size: -
cdr3_nt: TGCAGCGTTGATGACAGGGCTTCCTACAATGAGCAGTTCTTC
cdr3_aa: CSVDDRASYNEQFF

d_call: TRBD2
j_call: TRBJ2-2
cdr3_length: 17
v_call: TRBV27
clone_size: -
cdr3_nt: TGTGCCAGCAGCCCTTTGGGACTAGCGGGGATCGCCGGGGAGCTGTTTTTT
cdr3_aa: CASSPLGLAGIAGELFF

d_call: -
j_call: TRBJ2-2
cdr3_length: 16
v_call: TRBV18
clone_size: -
cdr3_nt: TGTGCCAGCTCACGCGTGTCCAGGGAGAGCACCGGGGAGCTGTTTTTT
cdr3_aa: CASSRVSRESTGELFF

d_call: -
j_call: TRBJ2-3
cdr3_length: 15
v_call: TRBV30
clone_size: -
cdr3_nt: TGTGCCTGGGACCAATCGGGGGCGCCCACAGATACGCAGTATTTT
cdr3_aa: CAWDQSGAPTDTQYF

d_call: -
j_call: TRBJ1-5
cdr3_length: 15
v_call: TRBV5-1
clone_size: -
cdr3_nt: TGCGCCAGCAGCTTGAAAGGAGATAGCAATCAGCCCCAGCATTTT
cdr3_aa: CASSLKGDSNQPQHF

d_call: TRBD1
j_call: TRBJ2-7
cdr3_length: 14
v_call: TRBV10-1
clone_size: -
cdr3_nt: TGCGCCAGCAGTGAGCACAGGGGGAGCTACGAGCAGTACTTC
cdr3_aa: CASSEHRGSYEQYF

d_call: -
j_call: TRBJ2-5
cdr3_length: 13
v_call: TRBV18
clone_size: -
cdr3_nt: TGTGCCAGCTCACCAGCCCTCGGAGAGACCCAGTACTTC
cdr3_aa: CASSPALGETQYF

d_call: -
j_call: TRBJ1-5
cdr3_length: 12
v_call: TRBV28
clone_size: -
cdr3_nt: TGTGCCAGCAGTGAGCCCGGTGGGCCCCAGCATTTT
cdr3_aa: CASSEPGGPQHF

d_call: -
j_call: TRBJ2-4
cdr3_length: 15
v_call: TRBV7-2
clone_size: -
cdr3_nt: TGTGCCAGCAGCTTAGTCAGTGTAACCAAAAACATTCAGTACTTC
cdr3_aa: CASSLVSVTKNIQYF

d_call: -
j_call: TRBJ1-1
cdr3_length: 11
v_call: TRBV27
clone_size: -
cdr3_nt: TGCGCCAGCAGTTTGAGAGGGTTAGCTTTCTTT
cdr3_aa: CASSLRGLAFF

d_call: -
j_call: TRBJ1-2
cdr3_length: 14
v_call: TRBV5-1
clone_size: -
cdr3_nt: TGCGCCAGCAGCACTGGAGGGGCAGACTATGGCTACACCTTC
cdr3_aa: CASSTGGADYGYTF

d_call: TRBD1
j_call: TRBJ1-5
cdr3_length: 15
v_call: TRBV9
clone_size: -
cdr3_nt: TGTGCCAGCAGCGTAGGACAGGGACGGGGGCAGCCCCAGCATTTT
cdr3_aa: CASSVGQGRGQPQHF

d_call: TRBD2
j_call: TRBJ2-1
cdr3_length: 15
v_call: TRBV13
clone_size: -
cdr3_nt: TGTGCCAGCAGCTCCTGGACTAGCGAGGGCGATGAGCAGTTCTTC
cdr3_aa: CASSSWTSEGDEQFF

d_call: -
j_call: TRBJ1-5
cdr3_length: 14
v_call: TRBV6-5
clone_size: -
cdr3_nt: TGTGCCAGCAGTAGAGGACGGAGCAATCAGCCCCAGCATTTT
cdr3_aa: CASSRGRSNQPQHF

d_call: TRBD1
j_call: TRBJ2-1
cdr3_length: 11
v_call: TRBV6-5
clone_size: -
cdr3_nt: TGTGCCAGCAGTCGACAGGGGGAGCAGTTCTTC
cdr3_aa: CASSRQGEQFF

d_call: -
j_call: TRBJ1-1
cdr3_length: 14
v_call: TRBV19
clone_size: -
cdr3_nt: TGTGCCAGTAGTATTGTTCAGGCAAGCACTGAAGCTTTCTTT
cdr3_aa: CASSIVQASTEAFF

d_call: -
j_call: TRBJ1-5
cdr3_length: 13
v_call: TRBV4-1
clone_size: -
cdr3_nt: TGCGCCAGCAGCCAAGGGATTAATCAGCCCCAGCATTTT
cdr3_aa: CASSQGINQPQHF

d_call: TRBD2
j_call: TRBJ2-1
cdr3_length: 15
v_call: TRBV7-7
clone_size: -
cdr3_nt: TGTGCTAGCAGCTCAGGACTAGCGCTTTACAATGAGCAGTTCTTC
cdr3_aa: CASSSGLALYNEQFF

d_call: -
j_call: TRBJ2-3
cdr3_length: 13
v_call: TRBV14
clone_size: -
cdr3_nt: TGTGCCAGCAGCCAAGATTGGCGCCGTGCGCAGTATTTT
cdr3_aa: CASSQDWRRAQYF